This paragraph reports one T cell receptor beta chain. Its matching antigen is unknown. These data are taken from a study of T cells after yellow fever vaccination. General study points: Peak timing came faster in the weaker secondary response, day 5 versus 15.

UMIs were added to TCR cDNA along with a universal primer site when it was made by 5'RACE template switching. TCRdb passed the 5' RACE reads through MiXCR, listing each CDR3 protein once. The repertoire holds roughly 180,000 distinct CDR3 sequences, with 6.2% as singletons. V dropped 5 bases and J dropped 1 base, with 9 bases sitting between them. Germline values: CDR1 SGHRS, CDR2 YFSETQ. The CDR3 runs 13 residues. The chain recombines TRBV5-1 with TRBJ1-1; D not resolved. This clonotype was obtained from a man aged 18 to 35 who received the YFV17D yellow fever vaccine. The specimen was CD4+ T cells sorted from PBMCs, collected on the day of the first yellow fever vaccination. CDR3 amino acids: CASRSDGNTEAFF. The CDR3 DNA is TGCGCCAGCAGGTCGGACGGGAACACTGAAGCTTTCTTT.